The 16 T cell receptor beta chains reported below all come from one sample, sequenced in a study of tumor-infiltrating lymphocytes in localized non-small cell lung cancer. Measured with immunoSEQ multiplex PCR; TCRdb has only the in-frame clones, and not every one. The repertoire has 9,200 or so clones, about 80% of them found once; the top ten carry 6.5% to 7.5%. The sample was uninvolved lung tissue not adjacent to the tumor. The receptors originated from a human donor with non-small cell lung cancer.

The gene calls are TRBV7-9 and TRBJ2-5; D not certain. CDR3 length equals 14 residues. Between the trimmed V and J ends, which lost 7 bases and 0 bases, there was a span of 12 bases. CDR1 SEHNR and CDR2 FQNEAQ come from the germline V gene (reference sequence). The CDR3 DNA reads TGTGCCAGCACCTCCAAGTGGAACCAAGAGACCCAGTACTTC. It specifies CASTSKWNQETQYF.

The genes are TRBV7-2 and TRBJ2-7; 7 bases fit TRBD1. The CDR3 totals 13 residues. Trimming at V came to 5 bases and at J to 9 bases, leaving 10 bases not matched to a gene. Germline CDR1 is SGHTA and CDR2 is FQGNSA. The CDR3 coding sequence is TGTGCCAGCAGCCAGAATATAAGACAGGGGCAGTACTTC. Protein sequence: CASSQNIRQGQYF.

The CDR3 sequence: CSVEGGPGGLYEQYF. The CDR3 DNA is TGCAGCGTTGAAGGGGGACCCGGGGGGCTCTACGAGCAGTACTTC. The rearrangement links TRBV29-1 to TRBJ2-7; maybe TRBD2 (7 bases). V gave up 1 base and J gave up 3 bases, with 16 bases separating them. The CDR3 is made up of 15 amino acids. CDR1 and CDR2 (germline): SQVTM, ANQGSEA.

This clone was recorded once. The rearrangement joins TRBV30 to TRBJ2-3, with 7 bases fitting TRBD1. CDR3 size: 14 residues. CDR1 GTSNPN and CDR2 SVGIG come from the germline V gene (reference sequence). V lost 4 bases and J lost 4; bases outside the gene matches: 8. The CDR3 region has the DNA TGTGCCTGGACTCATCGACAGGGCGCAGATACGCAGTATTTT. Its translation: CAWTHRQGADTQYF.

The chain has TRBV19 and TRBJ2-7; 7 bases align to TRBD2. The CDR3 has 15 residues. V was pared by 8 bases and J by 3 bases, with 13 bases of the junction left unmatched. Per germline, CDR1 LNHDA and CDR2 SQIVND (reference sequence). The CDR3 region has the DNA TGTGCCAGTCGCCTTAATGGGGCGGGAGACTACGAGCAGTACTTC. Translation: CASRLNGAGDYEQYF.

The J gene is TRBJ1-2, the V gene TRBV30; D not certain. Germline loops: CDR1 GTSNPN, CDR2 SVGIG (reference sequence). The CDR3 runs 12 residues. The V gene lost 4 bases and the J gene lost 2 bases, with 8 bases spanning the gap. The CDR3 loop is CAWNQGNYGYTF. In nucleotides, the CDR3 is TGTGCCTGGAATCAAGGGAACTATGGCTACACCTTC.

This sequence joins TRBV2 and TRBJ2-3; 13 positions agree with TRBD2. Germline lookup yields CDR1 SNHLY and CDR2 FYNNEI. The junction had 3 bases not matched to a gene; V was cut back by 5 bases and J by 4 bases. This CDR3 has 15 residues. The CDR3 sequence is CASSPLAGGPDTQYF. CDR3 DNA sequence: TGTGCCAGCAGTCCACTAGCGGGGGGGCCAGATACGCAGTATTTT.

The chain joins TRBV7-3 to TRBJ2-6, with D possibly TRBD1 on 6 matching bases. CDR1 and CDR2 from the germline V gene are SGHTA and FQGTGA. This CDR3 is built from 16 residues. V gave up 4 bases and J gave up 0 bases, with 10 bases separating them. Here the CDR3 reads CASSSDRISGANVLTF. The CDR3 nucleotides read TGTGCCAGCAGCTCCGACAGGATCTCTGGGGCCAACGTCCTGACTTTC. The full variable domain, its missing parts supplied by reference TRBV7-3 and TRBJ2-6, is GAGVSQTPSNKVTEKGKYVELRCDPISGHTALYWYRQSLGQGPEFLIYFQGTGAADDSGLPNDRFFAVRPEGSVSTLKIQRTERGDSAVYLCASSSDRISGANVLTFGAGSRLTVL.

The chain combines TRBV28 with TRBJ2-7, with TRBD1 as a possible D gene (6 bases). CDR1 is MDHEN, CDR2 SYDVKM, per germline. CDR3 length equals 16 residues. Trimming took 2 bases from V and 1 from J, leaving 15 bases between them. CDR3 bases: TGTGCCAGCAGTTTAAGTGTGGGACAACCATCCTACGAGCAGTACTTC. Amino acid sequence: CASSLSVGQPSYEQYF. Full variable domain (rest looked up from reference TRBV28 and TRBJ2-7): DVKVTQSSRYLVKRTGEKVFLECVQDMDHENMFWYRQDPGLGLRLIYFSYDVKMKEKGDIPEGYSVSREKKERFSLILESASTNQTSMYLCASSLSVGQPSYEQYFGPGTRLTVT.

V is TRBV10-3 and J is TRBJ2-7, with D hard to call. The CDR3 runs to 13 residues. The V end was cut by 2 bases, the J end by 3 bases, with 8 bases between. Germline-derived CDR1 and CDR2 are ENHRY and SYGVKD. The CDR3 DNA sequence: TGTGCCATCAGTGAGAGGGCAGACTACGAGCAGTACTTC. This gives the protein CAISERADYEQYF.

The chain combines TRBV4-1 with TRBJ2-1, with D possibly TRBD1 on 6 matching bases. Germline V gene data show CDR1 as MGHRA and CDR2 as YSYEKL. V was trimmed by 4 bases and J by 3 bases, leaving 19 bases between them. CDR3 length: 17 residues. Here the CDR3 reads CASSPRLLGTNYNEQFF. The CDR3 DNA reads TGCGCCAGCAGCCCCCGGCTGCTGGGGACAAACTACAATGAGCAGTTCTTC.

The rearrangement uses TRBV29-1 and TRBJ1-5; TRBD1 is a possible D gene (5 bases). There are 13 residues in the CDR3. Germline values: CDR1 SQVTM, CDR2 ANQGSEA. V was clipped by 3 bases and J by 2 bases, with 8 bases between them. This CDR3 is CSVDQGRNQPQHF. In nucleotides, the CDR3 is TGCAGCGTTGATCAGGGACGCAATCAGCCCCAGCATTTT.

This clone was seen just once. This rearrangement joins TRBV29-1 to TRBJ1-1, with D hard to call. Germline lookup yields CDR1 SQVTM and CDR2 ANQGSEA. This CDR3 comprises 11 residues. The V end lost 7 bases, the J end lost 4 bases, and 10 bases lay between the germline ends. CDR3 DNA sequence: TGCAGCGGGGGTTCCGGCACTGAAGCTTTCTTT. Protein: CSGGSGTEAFF.

The rearrangement joins TRBV5-4 to TRBJ1-2; D gene unclear. This CDR3 is 17 amino acids long. Germline V gene lookup returns CDR1 SGHNT and CDR2 YYREEE (reference sequence). V lost 5 bases to trimming and J lost 2 bases, with 22 bases between them. CDR3 coding DNA: TGTGCCAGCAGATCCTCCTTGGGATTCCCGGCCAACTATGGCTACACCTTC. Its protein is CASRSSLGFPANYGYTF.

The CDR3 nucleotides read TGTGCCAGCAGCTGGGATGGGGGGAGCTATGGCTACACCTTC. Its protein product is CASSWDGGSYGYTF. The rearrangement links TRBV5-8 to TRBJ1-2; D possibly corresponds to TRBD1 (5 bases). V lost 3 bases to trimming and J lost 4 bases, with 13 bases between them. This CDR3 comprises 14 residues. CDR1 SGHTS and CDR2 YDEGEE come from the germline V gene.

The chain is built from TRBV5-1 and TRBJ2-3, with TRBD2 matching over 15 bases. Per germline, CDR1 SGHRS and CDR2 YFSETQ. Trimming cost V 4 bases and J 2 bases; bases outside gene matches: 8. This CDR3 spans 18 amino acids. The CDR3 reads CASSRGTSGGTYTDTQYF. CDR3 nucleotide sequence: TGCGCCAGCAGCAGGGGGACTAGCGGGGGGACCTACACAGATACGCAGTATTTT.